This TCR beta chain was sequenced during a study of blood T cell repertoires in COVID-19. Turning to the study itself: PBMCs, B-cell-depleted T cells, or T cells provided the cDNA or gDNA that made up the material.

Repertoires were generated with immunoSEQ multiplex PCR, while TCRdb's copy carries only in-frame clones and drops some. The data show roughly 81,000 clones, with roughly 84% seen just once and just over 3% held by the top ten. Germline loops: CDR1 SGHVS, CDR2 FQNEAQ. This CDR3 is 16 amino acids long. Trimming at V came to 2 bases and at J to 5 bases, leaving 6 bases not matched to a gene. The sequence was obtained from a woman aged 80 or over with COVID-19, enrolled during active disease. Sequencing was carried out using peripheral blood. This chain links TRBV7-8 with TRBJ2-2; 9 nucleotides agree with TRBD1. DNA of the CDR3: TGTGCCAGCAGCTTACCGGGACAGGGAGGAACCGGGGAGCTGTTTTTT. Translating it yields CASSLPGQGGTGELFF.